These 20 T cell receptor beta chains originate from one sample sequenced in a study of CD8+ T cells in alopecia areata. After isolation, RNA underwent reverse transcription to generate cDNA as the sequencing template. The data were produced by immunoSEQ multiplex PCR, yet TCRdb's version contains in-frame clones alone and is incomplete. The sample has about 170,000 clones, roughly 63% seen once. Treatment: oral pan-JAK inhibitor, 5-10 mg twice daily. The sample here was CD4+ T cells sorted from blood, taken at approximately week 56, from a patient treated with tofacitinib. Receptors originate from a human donor with alopecia areata.

This chain uses TRBV30 with TRBJ1-4; 11 nucleotides agree with TRBD1. V lost 0 bases to trimming and J lost 6 bases; unmatched junction nucleotides: 3. The CDR3 sequence is 15 residues long. CDR1 is GTSNPN, CDR2 SVGIG, per germline (reference sequence). The CDR3 DNA follows: TGTGCCTGGAGTGTTATGGGACAGGGGGATGAAAAACTGTTTTTT. It codes for CAWSVMGQGDEKLFF.

The chain joins TRBV29-1 to TRBJ2-7; 10 bases match TRBD1. The V gene's germline CDR1 is SQVTM and CDR2 ANQGSEA. The trim removed 6 bases at V and 6 bases at J, leaving 11 bases unmatched. This CDR3 has 14 amino acids. In DNA, the CDR3 is TGCAGCGTGGGACAGGGGATGTTCCCCCGCGAGCAGTACTTC. Protein product: CSVGQGMFPREQYF.

This clone was seen a handful of times. This chain links TRBV5-1 with TRBJ2-7; D remains unclear. Between the trimmed V and J ends, which lost 0 bases and 2 bases, there was a span of 12 bases. CDR3 length: 15 residues. Germline V gene data show CDR1 as SGHRS and CDR2 as YFSETQ. CDR3 nucleotides: TGCGCCAGCAGCTTGGAGGGCAAAGCTACCTACGAGCAGTACTTC. Its protein is CASSLEGKATYEQYF. Together with reference TRBV5-1 and TRBJ2-7, the CDR3 gives the full variable domain: KAGVTQTPRYLIKTRGQQVTLSCSPISGHRSVSWYQQTPGQGLQFLFEYFSETQRNKGNFPGRFSGRQFSNSRSEMNVSTLELGDSALYLCASSLEGKATYEQYFGPGTRLTVT.

The V gene is TRBV23-1, the J gene TRBJ1-2; TRBD1 matches at 11 bases. TRBV23-1 is designated an ORF whose function remains uncertain. The CDR3 totals 15 residues. With V trimmed by 2 bases and J by 3 bases, 2 bases remained unmatched. CDR3 amino acids: CASSQRTGGDYGYTF. DNA of the CDR3: TGCGCCAGCAGTCAAAGGACAGGGGGCGACTATGGCTACACCTTC.

This chain links TRBV30 with TRBJ1-5; D unclear. Trimming removed 2 bases at V and 7 bases at J, with 9 bases between. The CDR3 is 12 residues long. Germline V gives CDR1 GTSNPN, CDR2 SVGIG (reference sequence). CDR3 sequence (DNA): TGTGCCTGGAGTACCGGCGGACAGCCCCAGCATTTT. The encoded protein is CAWSTGGQPQHF.

The chain carries TRBV7-2 and TRBJ1-2; no firm D call. The germline CDR1 and CDR2 sequences are SGHTA and FQGNSA. V was cut by 1 base and J by 4 bases, with 7 bases left in between. The CDR3 covers 13 residues. The CDR3 spells CASSLGTLYGYTF. CDR3 nucleotides: TGTGCCAGCAGCTTAGGCACGCTCTATGGCTACACCTTC.

CDR3 bases: TGCGCCAGCGGTCAAACGTTAGGGGGGCGGAGCACAGATACGCAGTATTTT. This gives the protein CASGQTLGGRSTDTQYF. The rearrangement links TRBV5-1 to TRBJ2-3, with D tentatively TRBD1 or TRBD2 (6 bases each). With 7 bases removed from V and 0 bases from J, the gap between germline ends came to 21 bases. The V gene's germline CDR1 is SGHRS and CDR2 YFSETQ. The CDR3 consists of 17 residues. The variable domain in full, completed from reference TRBV5-1 and TRBJ2-3, reads KAGVTQTPRYLIKTRGQQVTLSCSPISGHRSVSWYQQTPGQGLQFLFEYFSETQRNKGNFPGRFSGRQFSNSRSEMNVSTLELGDSALYLCASGQTLGGRSTDTQYFGPGTRLTVL.

The V and J genes are TRBV2 and TRBJ1-2; D call uncertain. Germline V gives CDR1 SNHLY, CDR2 FYNNEI. The length of the CDR3 is 13 residues. Trimming pared 4 bases from V and 4 bases from J, leaving 10 bases between. The CDR3 DNA reads as TGTGCCAGCAGTGTGGCAGCCCTCTATGGCTACACCTTC. Its protein is CASSVAALYGYTF.

As regards this clone: The same CDR3 can be traced to other DNA sequences in this sample. The chain has TRBV29-1 and TRBJ1-5; the D is unclear. The V end was cut by 4 bases, the J end by 0 bases, with 7 bases between. CDR1 and CDR2 (germline): SQVTM, ANQGSEA. The CDR3 spans 13 residues. This chain's CDR3 is CSVGENSNQPQHF. CDR3 coding DNA: TGCAGCGTTGGAGAAAATAGCAATCAGCCCCAGCATTTT. The complete variable domain, with remaining parts taken from reference TRBV29-1 and TRBJ1-5, reads SAVISQKPSRDICQRGTSLTIQCQVDSQVTMMFWYRQQPGQSLTLIATANQGSEATYESGFVIDKFPISRPNLTFSTLTVSNMSPEDSSIYLCSVGENSNQPQHFGDGTRLSIL.

The chain carries TRBV30 and TRBJ1-2; a weak D match, TRBD1 (5 bases). V was trimmed by 3 bases and J by 7 bases, leaving 15 bases between them. The CDR3 covers 13 residues. CDR1 is GTSNPN, CDR2 SVGIG, per germline (reference sequence). The DNA of the CDR3 is TGTGCCTGGAGCTTGGCGCCCGGGGGTGGCTACACCTTC. Its translation is CAWSLAPGGGYTF.

The rearrangement uses TRBV9 and TRBJ2-7; 8 nucleotides align to TRBD1. V lost 3 bases to trimming and J lost 6 bases; unmatched junction nucleotides: 5. CDR1 is SGDLS and CDR2 is YYNGEE in the germline V gene. This CDR3 has 13 residues. DNA for the CDR3: TGTGCCAGCAGCGCCGGACAGGGTCTCGAGCAGTACTTC. This codes for CASSAGQGLEQYF.

The rearrangement uses TRBV30 and TRBJ2-2; tentative D call: TRBD1 (6 bases). CDR1 and CDR2 from the germline V gene are GTSNPN and SVGIG (reference sequence). V lost 2 bases, J lost 0 bases, and 10 bases lay in between. This CDR3 contains 15 residues. CDR3 residues: CAWSLGTPNTGELFF. CDR3 sequence (DNA): TGTGCCTGGAGTTTAGGGACACCGAACACCGGGGAGCTGTTTTTT.

This sequence joins TRBV4-1 and TRBJ2-5, with D unresolved. This CDR3 is built from 15 residues. CDR1 is MGHRA and CDR2 is YSYEKL in the germline V gene. V was pared by 1 base and J by 2 bases, with 11 bases between. This CDR3 reads CASSQAPGQQETQYF. CDR3 in DNA: TGCGCCAGCAGCCAAGCACCCGGGCAGCAAGAGACCCAGTACTTC.

As DNA, the CDR3 is TGTGCCTGGGCATCACAGGGGTTAGATGAGCAGTACTTC. It is translated as CAWASQGLDEQYF. The chain carries TRBV30 and TRBJ2-7; 7 bases align to TRBD1. With V trimmed by 5 bases and J by 7 bases, 11 bases remained unmatched. Germline values: CDR1 GTSNPN, CDR2 SVGIG (reference sequence). The CDR3 contains 13 residues. Looking up the rest from reference TRBV30 and TRBJ2-7 gives the full variable domain: SQTIHQWPATLVQPVGSPLSLECTVEGTSNPNLYWYRQAAGRGLQLLFYSVGIGQISSEVPQNLSASRPQDRQFILSSKKLLLSDSGFYLCAWASQGLDEQYFGPGTRLTVT.

This chain joins TRBV27 and TRBJ2-3; D call uncertain. Trimming pared 4 bases from V and 0 bases from J, leaving 11 bases between. The CDR3 consists of 15 residues. The germline gives CDR1 MNHEY, CDR2 SMNVEV (reference sequence). The CDR3 here is CASSSSSLSTDTQYF. The CDR3 DNA reads as TGTGCCAGCAGTTCATCGTCGTTGAGCACAGATACGCAGTATTTT.

This chain uses TRBV4-1 with TRBJ2-6; D is unclear. V shed 0 bases and J shed 0 bases, with 15 bases lying between them. Germline CDR1 reads MGHRA; CDR2 reads YSYEKL. CDR3 length: 19 residues. Here the CDR3 reads CASSQDARTDGSGANVLTF. CDR3 nucleotides: TGCGCCAGCAGCCAAGACGCAAGGACCGATGGCTCTGGGGCCAACGTCCTGACTTTC.

This chain links TRBV4-1 with TRBJ1-5; D ambiguous. Germline CDR1 reads MGHRA; CDR2 reads YSYEKL. With 4 bases removed from V and 7 bases from J, the gap between germline ends came to 20 bases. The CDR3 consists of 16 residues. CDR3 region: CASSPVTGKIGQPQHF. DNA for the CDR3: TGCGCCAGCAGCCCTGTGACCGGAAAAATTGGCCAGCCCCAGCATTTT.

This clone was detected once. V is TRBV7-9 and J is TRBJ1-6, with D hard to call. Germline V lookup: CDR1 SEHNR, CDR2 FQNEAQ (reference sequence). V lost 5 bases and J 7 bases, leaving 15 bases between the germline ends. The CDR3 is 15 residues long. The CDR3 reads CASSEWTPRNSPLHF. The CDR3 nucleotides read TGTGCCAGCAGCGAGTGGACCCCTAGGAATTCACCCCTCCACTTT.

The J gene is TRBJ1-5, the V gene TRBV30; no clear D. Per germline, CDR1 GTSNPN and CDR2 SVGIG (reference sequence). V lost 2 bases and J 4 bases, leaving 9 bases between the germline ends. This CDR3 region has 13 residues. CDR3 residues: CAWSWQRNQPQHF. The CDR3 nucleotides read TGTGCCTGGAGTTGGCAGAGGAATCAGCCCCAGCATTTT. Using reference TRBV30 and TRBJ1-5 for the parts outside the CDR3, the full variable domain is SQTIHQWPATLVQPVGSPLSLECTVEGTSNPNLYWYRQAAGRGLQLLFYSVGIGQISSEVPQNLSASRPQDRQFILSSKKLLLSDSGFYLCAWSWQRNQPQHFGDGTRLSIL.

The chain carries TRBV30 and TRBJ1-6; D remains ambiguous. This CDR3 has 15 amino acids. The V gene's germline CDR1 is GTSNPN and CDR2 SVGIG (reference sequence). Trimming shortened V by 0 bases and J by 0 bases, and 6 bases separated the two germline ends. The CDR3 loop is CAWSVGSSYNSPLHF. As DNA, the CDR3 is TGTGCCTGGAGTGTGGGGAGCTCCTATAATTCACCCCTCCACTTT.